This TCR beta chain was captured in a study of blood T cell repertoires in COVID-19. Study-level information: Donors in the United States, Italy and Spain gave samples during acute or convalescent COVID-19.

Some clones are missing from TCRdb's copy, which holds only in-frame ones; the method was immunoSEQ multiplex PCR. The data hold around 230,000 clones, with around 90% observed a single time. The sequenced sample consisted of PBMCs or T cells enriched from blood (not recorded which). The sequence was collected from a young woman who had recovered from COVID-19.

CDR3 coding DNA: TGTGCCAGCTCACCACCGTGGCACTATGGCTACACCTTC. Residues: CASSPPWHYGYTF. The V gene is TRBV18, the J gene TRBJ1-2; D is ambiguous. The CDR3 is made up of 13 amino acids. The V end lost 0 bases, the J end lost 3 bases, and 5 bases lay between the germline ends. CDR1 KGHSH and CDR2 LQKENI come from the germline V gene.